The 22 T cell receptor beta chains presented below share a single source sample, sequenced in a study of T cell responses to AZD1222 COVID-19 vaccine. Profiled with immunoSEQ multiplex PCR; TCRdb holds only in-frame clones, not every one. The sample gives approximately 180,000 clones, approximately 92% of which show up once; about 10% is in the top ten. The source was peripheral blood, collected on day 0 of AZD1222 vaccination. These receptors were collected from an adult in good health.

The chain employs TRBV12-3 or TRBV12-4 and TRBJ2-7, with unresolved D. V gave up 5 bases and J gave up 3 bases, with 8 bases separating them. The CDR3 contains 12 residues. This chain's CDR3 is CASSPSLYEQYF. The CDR3, as DNA: TGTGCCAGCAGTCCTAGTCTCTACGAGCAGTACTTC.

In this sample, this clone turned up once. The rearrangement links TRBV4-2 to TRBJ2-7, with 8 bases aligning to TRBD2. After removal of 4 bases from V and 5 bases from J, the junction contained 10 bases not matched to a gene. From germline, CDR1 is LGHNA and CDR2 YNFKEQ. This CDR3 contains 15 residues. Here the CDR3 DNA reads TGTGCCAGCAGCCTCGCGGGAGGAGGAGTTAACGAGCAGTACTTC. Its translation is CASSLAGGGVNEQYF.

The J gene is TRBJ1-5, the V gene TRBV27; tentative D call: TRBD1 (5 bases). Germline-derived CDR1 and CDR2 are MNHEY and SMNVEV (reference sequence). V was pared by 3 bases and J by 5 bases, with 11 bases between. The CDR3 is 14 residues long. The CDR3 here is CASSFGTADQPQHF. As DNA, the CDR3 is TGTGCCAGCAGTTTTGGGACGGCGGATCAGCCCCAGCATTTT.

This clone was seen only once. V gene TRBV19 combines with J gene TRBJ1-5; TRBD1 matches at 7 bases. Germline values: CDR1 LNHDA, CDR2 SQIVND (reference sequence). The V and J ends lost 0 bases and 5 bases, in that order; junction bases with no gene match: 4. This CDR3 region has 15 residues. CDR3 sequence: CASSIDGTEYQPQHF. The CDR3 nucleotides read TGTGCCAGTAGTATAGACGGGACAGAATATCAGCCCCAGCATTTT.

The chain carries TRBV9 and TRBJ1-2, with TRBD1 as a possible D gene (5 bases). The CDR3 is 15 amino acids. Germline CDR1 reads SGDLS; CDR2 reads YYNGEE. V dropped 4 bases and J dropped 8 bases, with 21 bases sitting between them. In DNA form, the CDR3 reads TGTGCCAGCAGCCCCCGCGGGGCGCTTGGCGGCGGCTACACCTTC. This encodes CASSPRGALGGGYTF.

This clone has a single count. This CDR3 reads CSVDRQPNTEAFF. The CDR3 DNA is TGCAGCGTTGACAGGCAGCCCAACACTGAAGCTTTCTTT. The chain recombines TRBV29-1 with TRBJ1-1; no definite D call. The CDR3 length is 13 residues. CDR1 is SQVTM, CDR2 ANQGSEA, per germline. V shed 3 bases and J shed 2 bases, with 10 bases lying between them.

The chain couples TRBV27 to TRBJ1-4; no clear D. CDR3 length equals 14 residues. Trimming took off 5 bases at V and 4 bases at J, with 11 bases between the two ends. Per germline, CDR1 MNHEY and CDR2 SMNVEV (reference sequence). CDR3 protein: CASSGLGGNEKLFF. CDR3 bases: TGTGCCAGCAGTGGTCTTGGCGGTAATGAAAAACTGTTTTTT.

This rearrangement joins TRBV7-6 to TRBJ2-1, with 10 nucleotides matching TRBD2. V trimming: 3 bases; J trimming: 0 bases; junction bases outside the gene matches: 8. CDR1 and CDR2 (germline): SGHVS, FNYEAQ. CDR3 length: 18 residues. CDR3 loop: CASSLLAGAPSSYNEQFF. The CDR3 DNA reads TGTGCCAGCAGCTTGCTAGCGGGAGCTCCCAGCTCCTACAATGAGCAGTTCTTC.

The gene calls are TRBV4-1 and TRBJ1-4; perhaps TRBD1 as D (6 bases). V dropped 2 bases and J dropped 5 bases, with 12 bases sitting between them. There are 15 residues in the CDR3. CDR1 is MGHRA and CDR2 is YSYEKL in the germline V gene. CDR3 in DNA: TGCGCCAGCAGCCAAAGGACAGTACCGAATGAAAAACTGTTTTTT. This sequence encodes CASSQRTVPNEKLFF.

The chain recombines TRBV30 with TRBJ2-7; the D is unclear. The V gene's germline CDR1 is GTSNPN and CDR2 SVGIG (reference sequence). The CDR3 loop spans 13 amino acids. V shed 5 bases and J shed 4 bases, with 15 bases lying between them. Here the CDR3 reads CAWEAPELYEQYF. The CDR3 DNA reads as TGTGCCTGGGAAGCCCCTGAATTATACGAGCAGTACTTC. Complete variable domain (other parts from reference TRBV30 and TRBJ2-7): SQTIHQWPATLVQPVGSPLSLECTVEGTSNPNLYWYRQAAGRGLQLLFYSVGIGQISSEVPQNLSASRPQDRQFILSSKKLLLSDSGFYLCAWEAPELYEQYFGPGTRLTVT.

This clone was picked up a small number of times. The genes are TRBV11-1 and TRBJ2-2, with D possibly matching TRBD1 (5 bases). V was shortened by 10 bases and J by 2 bases, with 20 bases between the two germline ends. The CDR3 length is 16 residues. In germline, CDR1 is SGHAT, CDR2 FQDESV (reference sequence). The CDR3 nucleotides read TGTGCCACCGCTCCACCCTCCAGGGAAAACACCGGGGAGCTGTTTTTT. Translated, it gives CATAPPSRENTGELFF.

A few counts support this clone. The chain is built from TRBV11-3 and TRBJ2-3; 8 bases are a match to TRBD2. Germline V gene sequence: CDR1 SGHNT, CDR2 YENEEA. Unmatched junction bases numbered 9, after V lost 3 bases and J lost 4 bases. CDR3 length: 16 amino acids. The CDR3, as DNA: TGTGCCAGCAGCTTGGGCCAGCGGGAGACGCCAGATACGCAGTATTTT. Protein product: CASSLGQRETPDTQYF.

The V and J genes are TRBV6-5 and TRBJ1-2; the D is unclear. The CDR3 has 16 residues. CDR1 is MNHEY and CDR2 is SVGAGI in the germline V gene. V lost 1 base and J lost 5, with 17 bases in between. The CDR3 DNA follows: TGTGCCAGCAGTTACTGGTTGAGAGGGATCGGATATGGCTACACCTTC. It translates to CASSYWLRGIGYGYTF.

This sequence joins TRBV7-2 and TRBJ2-1; D is ambiguous. V was clipped by 4 bases and J by 10 bases, with 17 bases between them. The CDR3 contains 14 residues. Germline CDR1 SGHTA, CDR2 FQGNSA. Written as DNA, the CDR3 is TGTGCCAGCAGCTCGATGAACAGTGCCCGGGAGCAGTTCTTC. Translation: CASSSMNSAREQFF.

The genes are TRBV29-1 and TRBJ1-1; possibly TRBD1 for D (6 bases). Trimming pared 1 base from V and 4 bases from J, leaving 10 bases between. The CDR3 is 13 residues long. Germline assignment: CDR1 SQVTM and CDR2 ANQGSEA. In nucleotides, the CDR3 is TGCAGCGTTGAAGTTGGAGGGGGCACTGAAGCTTTCTTT. It specifies CSVEVGGGTEAFF.

The J gene is TRBJ2-7, the V gene TRBV3-1 (or the pseudogene TRBV3-2); TRBD1 agrees at 9 bases. After removal of 4 bases from V and 4 bases from J, the junction contained 2 bases not matched to a gene. Looked up from germline, CDR1 is LGHDT and CDR2 is YNNKEL (reference sequence). The CDR3 length is 13 residues. For the CDR3, the DNA is TGTGCCAGCAGCCCGGGACAGGGATACGAGCAGTACTTC. This translates into CASSPGQGYEQYF.

The chain combines TRBV6-6 with TRBJ2-7; D might be TRBD1 or TRBD2, each matching 5 bases. Germline CDR1 and CDR2: MNHNY and SVGAGI (reference sequence). CDR3 size: 16 residues. The V end was cut by 4 bases, the J end by 0 bases, with 16 bases between. This CDR3 reads CASSSAGTGSSYEQYV. The CDR3 DNA reads TGTGCCAGCAGTTCCGCCGGGACGGGAAGCTCCTACGAGCAGTACGTC.

This clone showed up just a few times. The V call is TRBV7-2, the J call TRBJ2-1, with a weak D call TRBD2 (5 bases). Germline V gene sequence: CDR1 SGHTA, CDR2 FQGNSA. The CDR3 runs 16 residues. The V end was cut by 5 bases, the J end by 0 bases, with 14 bases between. CDR3: CASSPWSGSSYNEQFF. The DNA of the CDR3 is TGTGCCAGCAGCCCGTGGTCGGGAAGCTCCTACAATGAGCAGTTCTTC.

The genes are TRBV14 and TRBJ2-1; 7 bases are shared with TRBD2. V was pared by 4 bases and J by 7 bases, with 7 bases of the junction left unmatched. Germline V gene sequence: CDR1 SGHDN, CDR2 FVKESK. The CDR3 contains 14 residues. The chain's CDR3 is CASSRAGVLNEQFF. CDR3 DNA sequence: TGTGCCAGCAGCCGGGCGGGAGTACTAAATGAGCAGTTCTTC.

This rearrangement joins TRBV6-6 to TRBJ1-4; D is unclear. The ends were cut back, 5 bases at V and 0 bases at J, with 7 bases in the middle. CDR1 and CDR2 (germline): MNHNY, SVGAGI (reference sequence). This CDR3 comprises 14 residues. The CDR3 DNA sequence: TGTGCCAGCAGTCTGGGGTCAACTAATGAAAAACTGTTTTTT. Its protein is CASSLGSTNEKLFF.

The V call is TRBV11-2, the J call TRBJ1-1, with D unresolved. Between the trimmed V and J ends, which lost 2 bases and 0 bases, there was a span of 7 bases. This CDR3 region has 14 residues. Germline CDR1 reads SGHAT; CDR2 reads FQNNGV. The CDR3 protein is CASSLRTMNTEAFF. As DNA, the CDR3 is TGTGCCAGCAGCTTAAGGACTATGAACACTGAAGCTTTCTTT.

V and J are TRBV5-1 and TRBJ2-7; TRBD1 matches 9 bases. The germline gives CDR1 SGHRS, CDR2 YFSETQ. The CDR3 spans 15 residues. V dropped 4 bases and J dropped 3; count of bases not matched to a gene: 8. The DNA for the CDR3 is TGCGCCAGCAGCCGACTGACAGGGGGAGACTACGAGCAGTACTTC. This codes for CASSRLTGGDYEQYF. Complete variable domain (other parts from reference TRBV5-1 and TRBJ2-7): KAGVTQTPRYLIKTRGQQVTLSCSPISGHRSVSWYQQTPGQGLQFLFEYFSETQRNKGNFPGRFSGRQFSNSRSEMNVSTLELGDSALYLCASSRLTGGDYEQYFGPGTRLTVT.